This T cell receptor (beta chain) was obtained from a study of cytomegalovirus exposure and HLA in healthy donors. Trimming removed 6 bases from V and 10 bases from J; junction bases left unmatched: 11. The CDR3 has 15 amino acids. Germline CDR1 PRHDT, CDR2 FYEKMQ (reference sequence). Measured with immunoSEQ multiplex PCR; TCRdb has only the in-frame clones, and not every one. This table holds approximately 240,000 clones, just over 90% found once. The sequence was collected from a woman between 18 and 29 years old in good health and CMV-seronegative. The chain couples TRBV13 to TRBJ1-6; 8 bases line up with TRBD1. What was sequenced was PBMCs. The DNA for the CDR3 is TGTGCCAGCAGTTTCGGACAGGGAAGGTACTCACCCCTCCACTTT. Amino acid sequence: CASSFGQGRYSPLHF. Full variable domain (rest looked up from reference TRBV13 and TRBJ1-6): AAGVIQSPRHLIKEKRETATLKCYPIPRHDTVYWYQQGPGQDPQFLISFYEKMQSDKGSIPDRFSAQQFSDYHSELNMSSLELGDSALYFCASSFGQGRYSPLHFGNGTRLTVT.